What follows is one T cell receptor (beta chain) and its context. Using immunoSEQ multiplex PCR, the repertoire was profiled, and TCRdb retains in-frame clones only, with some absent. The repertoire has approximately 25,000 clones, roughly 89% of them found once; the top ten carry approximately 4.5%. Trimming shortened V by 11 bases and J by 7 bases, and 15 bases separated the two germline ends. From germline, CDR1 is WSHSY and CDR2 SAAADI. This CDR3 has 11 amino acids. These data are taken from a study of blood T cell dynamics during melanoma immunotherapy. Study-wide context: First-line therapy was either pembrolizumab or nivolumab with ipilimumab for metastatic melanoma.

This sample's time point: pre-treatment baseline. The receptor's source is a human donor with melanoma. The gene calls are TRBV10-2 and TRBJ2-7; D possibly corresponds to TRBD2 (6 bases). Here the sequenced sample was blood, taken from a patient treated with checkpoint blockade. The CDR3: CASLTGVEQYF. The CDR3 bases are TGCGCCTCGCTAACGGGAGTAGAGCAGTACTTC.